This T cell receptor beta chain was found in a study of liver allograft versus peripheral blood T cells. Looking at the study overall: Transplanted-liver and recipient peripheral blood T cell receptor repertoires were compared.

General study findings and limits: Reports indicated that T cell receptor repertoires inside liver allografts differed from those in peripheral blood.

Note on this clonotype: Its target is unknown.

J gave up 6 bases and V 6 bases, and 5 bases lay outside the gene matches. This CDR3 is 13 amino acids long. In germline, CDR1 is MNHEY, CDR2 SVGEGT. TCRdb processed the reads anew with MiXCR; each CDR3 protein has one entry. The table records about 8,400 distinct CDR3 sequences, roughly 15% of them present only once. The chain uses TRBV6-2 or TRBV6-3 and TRBJ2-1; 7 bases align to TRBD2. This receptor was taken from a human patient who had a liver transplant. Some T cells may arise from the graft donor. This CDR3 reads CASSAAGSNEQFF. The CDR3, as DNA: TGTGCCAGCAGCGCAGCGGGGAGCAATGAGCAGTTCTTC.